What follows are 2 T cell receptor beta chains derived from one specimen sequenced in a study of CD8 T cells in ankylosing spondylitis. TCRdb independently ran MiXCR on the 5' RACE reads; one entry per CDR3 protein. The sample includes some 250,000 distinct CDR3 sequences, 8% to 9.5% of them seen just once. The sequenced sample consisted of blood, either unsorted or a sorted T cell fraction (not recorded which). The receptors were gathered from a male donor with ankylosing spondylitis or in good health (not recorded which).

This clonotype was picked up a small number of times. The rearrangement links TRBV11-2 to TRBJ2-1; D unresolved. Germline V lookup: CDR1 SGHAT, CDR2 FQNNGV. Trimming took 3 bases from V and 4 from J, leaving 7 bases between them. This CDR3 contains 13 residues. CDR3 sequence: CASSFRPYNEQFF. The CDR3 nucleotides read TGTGCCAGCAGCTTCCGCCCATACAATGAGCAGTTCTTC.

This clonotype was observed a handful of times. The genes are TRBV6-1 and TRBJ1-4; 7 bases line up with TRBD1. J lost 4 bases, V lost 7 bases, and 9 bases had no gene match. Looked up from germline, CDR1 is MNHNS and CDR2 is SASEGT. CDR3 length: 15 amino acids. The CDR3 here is CASTPRAGGNEKLFF. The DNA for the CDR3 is TGTGCCAGCACCCCCCGAGCAGGGGGTAATGAAAAACTGTTTTTT.